The sequence of this T cell receptor (beta chain) was determined in a study of shared clonotypes between healthy human individuals (TCRdb year 2020). Regarding the research as a whole: A couple of women and a few men aged 18 to 49 years were included in the cohort. For each donor, CD4 naive and CD4 memory were each given three plates, CD8 naive was given two plates, and CD8 memory was given one plate. The study deeply sequenced blood TCR repertoires of about 5 healthy adults to estimate repertoire size and the extent of clonotype sharing between individuals. To increase sequencing depth and limit assay-specific biases, different laboratories used diverse techniques to prepare libraries and sequence TCR repertoires. Between about 0.8 and 9.5 billion PBMCs per donor were obtained by leukapheresis. Here is what the overall study found, with its caveats: Only blood was sampled, and tissue TCR repertoires likely differ from those in blood. Because the study included a small number of donors, the genetic and exposure-history diversity represented was limited. Even with the large sequencing depth, rarefaction of the sorted-subset datasets indicated that sequencing was incomplete. Pairwise subsampling led to the expectation that sequencing depth would affect the degree of clonotype sharing among donors. Across a few donors, roughly 5.1% of naive CD4, approximately 3.6% of naive CD8, around 2.5% of memory CD4, and under 0.45% of memory CD8 clonotypes were shared. Naive subsets generally had larger estimated clonotype richness than memory subsets. Compared with non-shared clonotypes, the clonotypes found in all four sorted-subset donors had higher generation probabilities.

Via the germline V gene, CDR1 is MGHDK and CDR2 SYGVNS. The germline V and J ends show losses of 4 bases and 4 bases respectively, and no gene match explains 13 bases of the junction. Inclusive of the bounding cysteine and phenylalanine, the CDR3 is 17 residues long. Only the CDR3 DNA stays, 51 bases, in frame from base 1. Worth noting for this clone: Its specific antigen is unknown. The record has no base qualities; no much larger clone is one base away.

CD8 naive samples were obtained by positive selection for CCR7 among CD45RO-negative cells, yielding a CD45RA+CCR7+ population from which TemRA cells were excluded. The donors were healthy, HIV-negative adults who had no recently reported acute infections or vaccinations. All donors were Caucasian adults living in Nashville, Tennessee, USA. After blood collection by leukapheresis, PBMCs were isolated using Ficoll-Histopaque density gradient centrifugation and then cryopreserved in the vapor phase of liquid nitrogen. Purity and quantity of every magnetically sorted T cell population were checked by analytical flow cytometry. Genomic DNA was isolated from each sorted fraction and quantified by UV absorbance on a Nanodrop 2000c. TCR CDR3 regions were amplified from genomic DNA by multiplex PCR using the deep immunoSEQ assay. Extracted genomic DNA from each cell subset was spread evenly across all wells of several immunoSEQ 96-well plates, with each plate serving as a replicate. Each replicate PCR for sorted subsets received around 200 ng genomic DNA, equal to 28,000 or so T cell genomes. Purified libraries were measured with a Qubit 3.0 fluorometer, size-checked on a Bioanalyzer 2100, and measured again with the KAPA Library Quantification kit. Every immunoSEQ 96-well plate was sequenced on a dedicated single-read 150-cycle Illumina NextSeq 550 flow cell. On the authors' methods: Because the immunoSEQ output included only junctional sequences and no quality scores, the filtering could not be the same as the filtering used for full-length reads. To assign V/J genes and CDR3, sequences were annotated against IMGT germline references using PyIR, a Python wrapper for IgBLAST v1.9. Reads were filtered out if the reads had weak V/J assignments (E-value above 1e-6), no CDR3, stop codons, out-of-frame junctions, or ambiguous translated residues. V3J clonotypes were defined by identical inferred V gene, J gene, and CDR3 amino acid sequence. Percentage overlap between repertoires was computed as shared unique clonotypes divided by the size of the smaller repertoire. Repertoire richness was assessed with RTK rarefaction, the Chao1 estimator, and Recon v2.1 estimates of unobserved clonotypes. Generation probabilities were computed with OLGA for all TCRbeta clonotypes obtained by the gDNA method from four donors. TCRdb retrieved this table from immuneACCESS and kept in-frame rearrangements only. Not all clones are present; in checked studies, unresolved V genes account for under half, and no reason is known for the remainder. V and J calls and clone size come straight from that table; D and trimming were deduced from the DNA. Across this sample there are hundreds of thousands of clones, with approximately 96% seen only once. The top ten constitute less than 0.13% of the sample.

Sequences were obtained from naive CD8+ T cells sorted from blood. The label giving this sample's cell subset or site can be read as: CD45RA+CCR7+. Recombination connected TRBV25-1 to TRBJ2-1, and 7 junction bases match TRBD1. The sequence was collected from a woman aged 30 to 39 in good health. The bases read TGTGCCAGCAGTGTAGACAGGGACCGAAGGGGGTACAATGAGCAGTTCTTC. This is translated as CASSVDRDRRGYNEQFF. Joined to the reference TRBV25-1 and TRBJ2-1 proteins, this CDR3 gives the full variable domain: EADIYQTPRYLVIGTGKKITLECSQTMGHDKMYWYQQDPGMELHLIHYSYGVNSTEKGDLSSESTVSRIRTEHFPLTLESARPSHTSQYLCASSVDRDRRGYNEQFFGPGTRLTVL.